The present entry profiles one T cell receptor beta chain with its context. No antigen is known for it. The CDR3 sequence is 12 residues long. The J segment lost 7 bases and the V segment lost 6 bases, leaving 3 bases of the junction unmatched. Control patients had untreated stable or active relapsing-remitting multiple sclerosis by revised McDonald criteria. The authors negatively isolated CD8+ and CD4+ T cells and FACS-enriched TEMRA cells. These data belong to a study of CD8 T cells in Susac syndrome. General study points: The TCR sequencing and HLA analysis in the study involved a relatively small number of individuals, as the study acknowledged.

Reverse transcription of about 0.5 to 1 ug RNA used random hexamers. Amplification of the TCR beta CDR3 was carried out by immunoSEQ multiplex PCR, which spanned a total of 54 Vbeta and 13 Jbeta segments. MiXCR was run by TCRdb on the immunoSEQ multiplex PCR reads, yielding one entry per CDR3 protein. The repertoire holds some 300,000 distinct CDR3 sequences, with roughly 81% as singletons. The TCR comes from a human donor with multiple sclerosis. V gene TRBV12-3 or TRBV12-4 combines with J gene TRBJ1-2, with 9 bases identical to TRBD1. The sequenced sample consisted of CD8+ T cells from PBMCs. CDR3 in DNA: TGTGCCAGCAGGGGACAGGGTCCTGGCTACACCTTC. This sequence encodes CASRGQGPGYTF.